This entry is about one T cell receptor (beta chain). Its antigen is undetermined. Findings of the study overall: The TCR gene usage of tumor memory CD4+ T cells clustered together with blood and lymph node memory CD4+ cells and with lymph node naive CD4+ cells. The larger cohort examined one V-J beta rearrangement, not whole repertoires.

Via MiXCR, TCRdb re-called the 5' RACE reads, giving one row per CDR3 protein. Here the sample spans about 61,000 distinct CDR3 sequences, nearly 30% being singletons. V lost 3 bases and J 5 bases, leaving 10 bases between the germline ends. Germline-derived CDR1 and CDR2 are SGHVS and FQNEAQ. The CDR3 has 13 residues. The source material was tumor-infiltrating naive CD4+ T cells sorted from the breast tumor. Sample subset: naive CD4+ T cells, CD4+CD45RA+CD25-. V and J are TRBV7-8 and TRBJ1-1; D is perhaps TRBD1 (6 bases). The receptor was isolated from a female donor with breast cancer. The CDR3 protein is CASSFRGSTEAFF. As DNA, the CDR3 is TGTGCCAGCAGCTTCAGGGGATCAACTGAAGCTTTCTTT.